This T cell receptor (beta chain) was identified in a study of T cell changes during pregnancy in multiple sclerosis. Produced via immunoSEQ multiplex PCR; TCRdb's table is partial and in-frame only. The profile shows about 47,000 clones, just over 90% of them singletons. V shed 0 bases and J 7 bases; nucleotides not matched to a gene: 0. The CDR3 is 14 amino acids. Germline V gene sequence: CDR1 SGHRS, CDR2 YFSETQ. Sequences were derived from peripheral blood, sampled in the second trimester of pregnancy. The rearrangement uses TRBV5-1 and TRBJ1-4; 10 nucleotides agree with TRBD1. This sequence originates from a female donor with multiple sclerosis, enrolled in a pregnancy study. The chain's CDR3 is CASSLGDRGEKLFF. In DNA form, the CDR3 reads TGCGCCAGCAGCTTGGGGGACAGGGGTGAAAAACTGTTTTTT.